This is a list of T cell receptor beta chains from one sample in a study of blood T cell repertoires in COVID-19. The repertoire was sequenced with immunoSEQ multiplex PCR; TCRdb's copy has only in-frame clones and lacks some. This sample carries approximately 300,000 clones, 88% of them seen once, and the ten largest clones take 11%. Sequenced: peripheral blood. The origin of the receptors is a woman aged 30 to 39 with COVID-19, enrolled during active disease. CDR3s include the opening cysteine and the closing phenylalanine or tryptophan. The D gene is left open where the match is weak. Where a row states a size, it is once, few, many or the class of an expanded clone; other rows omit it.

j_gene | d_gene | v_gene | abundance | CDR3aa | CDR3nt
TRBJ2-7 | TRBD1 | TRBV19 | . | CASSIGQGVIYEQYF | TGTGCCAGTAGTATTGGACAGGGTGTCATCTACGAGCAGTACTTC
TRBJ2-1 | TRBD2 | TRBV6-4 | once | CASSEAGVPGNEQFF | TGTGCCAGCAGCGAAGCGGGAGTTCCGGGCAATGAGCAGTTCTTC
TRBJ1-1 | TRBD1 | TRBV5-4 | . | CASSPPGQLNTEAFF | TGTGCCAGCAGCCCCCCGGGACAGTTGAACACTGAAGCTTTCTTT
TRBJ1-5 | TRBD1 | TRBV10-3 | once | CAISEPGTGAQPQHF | TGTGCCATCAGTGAGCCCGGGACAGGGGCTCAGCCCCAGCATTTT
TRBJ2-3 | . | TRBV6-5 | . | CVAGAGGTTDTQYF | TGTGTCGCGGGGGCGGGCGGCACCACAGATACGCAGTATTTT
TRBJ2-3 | TRBD2 | TRBV29-1 | . | CSSASGSNTDTQYF | TGCAGCTCAGCTAGCGGGAGTAACACAGATACGCAGTATTTT
TRBJ2-1 | . | TRBV24-1 | few | CATSAPEQGVWGEQFF | TGTGCCACCAGTGCGCCCGAACAGGGAGTCTGGGGTGAGCAGTTCTTC
TRBJ1-1 | TRBD1 | TRBV6-7 | . | CASSCGTGGKTEAFF | TGTGCCAGCAGTTGTGGGACAGGGGGAAAAACTGAAGCTTTCTTT
TRBJ1-6 | TRBD1 | TRBV12-3/TRBV12-4 | once | CASSPGQRSPLHF | TGTGCCAGCAGTCCGGGACAGCGTTCACCCCTCCACTTT
TRBJ2-1 | TRBD2 | TRBV19 | . | CASSPHSGRALSEQFF | TGTGCCAGTAGTCCACATAGCGGGAGGGCCCTCAGTGAGCAGTTCTTC
TRBJ2-7 | TRBD2 | TRBV2 | . | CASSVSRASGSYEQYF | TGTGCCAGCAGTGTGTCAAGGGCTAGCGGGAGCTACGAGCAGTACTTC
TRBJ2-7 | TRBD2 | TRBV5-6 | . | CASSRPPSGRWSYEQYF | TGTGCCAGCAGCAGACCTCCTAGCGGGAGGTGGTCCTACGAGCAGTACTTC
TRBJ1-5 | . | TRBV6-4 | . | CASSPFSGQPQHF | TGTGCCAGCAGTCCTTTTAGCGGTCAGCCCCAGCATTTT
TRBJ2-5 | . | TRBV14 | few | CASSLRQAPQETQYF | TGTGCCAGCAGCCTTCGTCAGGCCCCTCAAGAGACCCAGTACTTC
TRBJ2-3 | TRBD2 | TRBV5-1 | once | CASSLRAGAGDTQYF | TGCGCCAGCAGCTTGAGGGCGGGAGCTGGAGATACGCAGTATTTT
TRBJ1-5 | . | TRBV4-1 | few | CASSQDGGAWPQHF | TGCGCCAGCAGCCAAGATGGTGGAGCCTGGCCCCAGCATTTT
TRBJ2-7 | TRBD1 | TRBV30 | many | CAWSETPGQGEHEQYF | TGTGCCTGGAGTGAGACGCCGGGACAGGGGGAACACGAGCAGTACTTC
TRBJ1-1 | . | TRBV9 | . | CASSVGIGGNTEAFF | TGTGCCAGCAGCGTAGGAATAGGGGGGAACACTGAAGCTTTCTTT
TRBJ2-5 | TRBD2 | TRBV11-2 | . | CASSVGTTSALETQYF | TGTGCCAGCAGCGTGGGTACTACTAGCGCGTTAGAGACCCAGTACTTC
TRBJ2-3 | . | TRBV2 | . | CASSVEGRRTDTQYF | TGTGCCAGCAGTGTAGAGGGGAGGCGCACAGATACGCAGTATTTT
TRBJ2-1 | . | TRBV27 | . | CASSSPEGLWNEQFF | TGTGCCAGCAGTTCCCCCGAGGGACTTTGGAATGAGCAGTTCTTC
TRBJ2-1 | TRBD2 | TRBV5-5 | . | CASSLALAGGFSEQFF | TGTGCCAGCAGCTTGGCACTAGCGGGAGGGTTTAGTGAGCAGTTCTTC
TRBJ2-3 | . | TRBV5-8 | . | CASSLAVGTDTQYF | TGTGCCAGCAGCTTGGCGGTGGGCACAGATACGCAGTATTTT
TRBJ1-4 | . | TRBV18 | . | CASSSQLGGASEKLFF | TGTGCCAGCTCATCGCAACTTGGGGGGGCGAGTGAAAAACTGTTTTTT
TRBJ2-3 | TRBD2 | TRBV3-1/TRBV3-2 | . | CASSQGSGTSATDTQYF | TGTGCCAGCAGCCAAGGGTCCGGGACTAGCGCCACAGATACGCAGTATTTT
TRBJ2-5 | . | TRBV5-1 | . | CASSPGTDSSVETQYF | TGCGCCAGCAGCCCAGGCACGGACAGCTCAGTCGAGACCCAGTACTTC
TRBJ2-5 | . | TRBV11-2 | . | CASSPQGGGETQYF | TGTGCCAGCAGTCCACAGGGTGGAGGAGAGACCCAGTACTTC
TRBJ2-3 | . | TRBV6-2/TRBV6-3 | . | CASSYTDRRDTQYF | TGTGCCAGCAGTTACACCGACAGAAGAGATACGCAGTATTTT
TRBJ2-7 | . | TRBV24-1 | . | CATSRDISPEQYF | TGTGCCACCAGCCGGGACATCTCTCCCGAGCAGTACTTC
TRBJ1-2 | TRBD1 | TRBV28 | . | CASRLGTGGGSNYGYTF | TGTGCCAGCAGGCTCGGGACAGGGGGAGGCTCTAACTATGGCTACACCTTC
TRBJ1-2 | . | TRBV30 | . | CAWSIRGDYGYTF | TGTGCCTGGAGTATACGGGGGGACTATGGCTACACCTTC
TRBJ1-2 | . | TRBV30 | . | CAWILRGGNYGYTF | TGTGCCTGGATCCTACGCGGGGGCAACTATGGCTACACCTTC
TRBJ1-4 | TRBD1 | TRBV7-9 | . | CASSRTGEELFF | TGTGCCAGCAGTCGCACAGGGGAGGAACTGTTTTTT
TRBJ2-5 | TRBD2 | TRBV7-8 | . | CASSPQREMAGGRKTQYF | TGTGCCAGCAGCCCACAACGCGAGATGGCGGGAGGTAGGAAGACCCAGTACTTC
TRBJ1-6 | . | TRBV6-5 | . | CASSIQGYNSPLHF | TGTGCCAGCAGTATACAGGGCTATAATTCACCCCTCCACTTT
TRBJ2-7 | . | TRBV19 | . | CASSTQDTGYEQYF | TGTGCCAGTAGTACCCAGGACACCGGCTACGAGCAGTACTTC
TRBJ2-5 | TRBD2 | TRBV9 | once | CASSVAIGGSGRGVQETQYF | TGTGCCAGCAGCGTAGCTATCGGTGGTAGCGGGAGGGGGGTCCAAGAGACCCAGTACTTC
TRBJ2-1 | . | TRBV10-3 | once | CAIRYGGSEQFF | TGTGCCATCAGGTACGGGGGAAGTGAGCAGTTCTTC
TRBJ2-7 | TRBD1 | TRBV14 | . | CASSLLDRGPYEQYF | TGTGCCAGCAGCCTCCTCGACAGGGGCCCCTACGAGCAGTACTTC
TRBJ2-3 | . | TRBV9 | . | CASSPSLGATDTQYF | TGTGCCAGCAGCCCATCTCTGGGAGCCACAGATACGCAGTATTTT
TRBJ2-7 | TRBD2 | TRBV19 | . | CASSFGASGLYEQYF | TGTGCCAGTAGCTTCGGGGCTAGCGGACTTTACGAGCAGTACTTC
TRBJ2-7 | TRBD1 | TRBV7-3 | . | CASSPGTGSREQYF | TGTGCCAGCAGCCCAGGGACAGGGTCCCGCGAGCAGTACTTC
TRBJ1-6 | . | TRBV10-2 | . | CASRTGTLNSPLHF | TGCGCCAGCAGGACCGGGACACTGAATTCACCCCTCCACTTT
TRBJ1-1 | TRBD1 | TRBV19 | . | CASSIDHLGQGTNARAFF | TGTGCCAGTAGTATAGATCATCTGGGACAGGGGACCAATGCAAGGGCTTTCTTT
TRBJ1-3 | . | TRBV6-5 | once | CASSYSGDPGGNTIYF | TGTGCCAGCAGTTACTCAGGAGACCCCGGGGGAAACACCATATATTTT
TRBJ1-5 | TRBD1 | TRBV10-3 | . | CAISPTDRRNNQPQHF | TGTGCCATCAGCCCTACGGACAGGAGGAACAATCAGCCCCAGCATTTT
TRBJ2-3 | . | TRBV10-3 | . | CAISGTSSTDTQYF | TGTGCCATCAGCGGGACTTCTAGCACAGATACGCAGTATTTT
TRBJ2-1 | TRBD2 | TRBV10-3 | . | CAARAGGPIVDEQFF | TGTGCCGCCCGGGCGGGAGGGCCTATAGTCGATGAGCAGTTCTTC
TRBJ2-1 | . | TRBV10-3 | . | CAISESGLAGAAQFF | TGTGCCATCAGTGAGTCAGGCTTGGCAGGGGCCGCACAGTTCTTC
TRBJ1-1 | TRBD1 | TRBV19 | . | CASSHPAGQGNTEAFF | TGTGCCAGTAGCCATCCCGCGGGACAGGGGAACACTGAAGCTTTCTTT
TRBJ2-7 | . | TRBV7-2 | . | CASSLGGVYEQYF | TGTGCCAGCAGCTTAGGCGGGGTATACGAGCAGTACTTC
TRBJ2-3 | TRBD2 | TRBV6-2/TRBV6-3 | many | CASSELAGVGTDTQYF | TGTGCCAGCAGCGAGCTAGCGGGAGTTGGAACAGATACGCAGTATTTT
TRBJ1-5 | TRBD1 | TRBV28 | . | CASSPHQGQGGQPQHF | TGTGCCAGCAGTCCCCATCAAGGACAGGGGGGTCAGCCCCAGCATTTT
TRBJ1-3 | . | TRBV9 | . | CASSVSPSSGNTIYF | TGTGCCAGCAGCGTATCCCCCAGCTCTGGAAACACCATATATTTT